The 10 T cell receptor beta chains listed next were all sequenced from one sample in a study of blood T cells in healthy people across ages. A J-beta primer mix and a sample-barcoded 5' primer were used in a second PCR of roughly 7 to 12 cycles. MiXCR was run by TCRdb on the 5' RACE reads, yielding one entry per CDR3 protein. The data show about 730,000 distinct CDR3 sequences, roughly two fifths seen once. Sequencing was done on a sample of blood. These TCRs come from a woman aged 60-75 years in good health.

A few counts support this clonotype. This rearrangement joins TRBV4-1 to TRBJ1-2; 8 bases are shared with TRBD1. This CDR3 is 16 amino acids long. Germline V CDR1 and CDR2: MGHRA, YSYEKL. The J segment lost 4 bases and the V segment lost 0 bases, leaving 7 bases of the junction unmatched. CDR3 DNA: TGCGCCAGCAGCCAAGATTTGGACAGGGTGATCTATGGCTACACCTTC. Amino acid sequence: CASSQDLDRVIYGYTF.

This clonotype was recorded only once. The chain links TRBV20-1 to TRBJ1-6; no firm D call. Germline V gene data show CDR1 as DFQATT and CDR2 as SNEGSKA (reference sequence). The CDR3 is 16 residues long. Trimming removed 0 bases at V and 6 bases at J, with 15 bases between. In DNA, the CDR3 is TGCAGTGCTAGAGATAGCCTTGGCAGTGGTAATTCACCCCTCCACTTT. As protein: CSARDSLGSGNSPLHF.

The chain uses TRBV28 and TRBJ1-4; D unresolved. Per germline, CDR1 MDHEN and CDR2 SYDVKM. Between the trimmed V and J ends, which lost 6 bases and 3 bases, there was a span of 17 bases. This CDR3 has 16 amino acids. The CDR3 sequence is CASSRGLGSPNEKLFF. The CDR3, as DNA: TGTGCCAGCAGCAGAGGATTGGGGTCCCCTAATGAAAAACTGTTTTTT. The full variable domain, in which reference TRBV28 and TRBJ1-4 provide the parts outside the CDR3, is DVKVTQSSRYLVKRTGEKVFLECVQDMDHENMFWYRQDPGLGLRLIYFSYDVKMKEKGDIPEGYSVSREKKERFSLILESASTNQTSMYLCASSRGLGSPNEKLFFGSGTQLSVL.

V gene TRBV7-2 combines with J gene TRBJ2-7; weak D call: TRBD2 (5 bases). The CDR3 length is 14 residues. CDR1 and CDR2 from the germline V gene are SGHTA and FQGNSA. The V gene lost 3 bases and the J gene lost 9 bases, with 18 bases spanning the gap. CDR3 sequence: CASSLGVRARGQYF. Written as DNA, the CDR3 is TGTGCCAGCAGCTTGGGAGTCCGGGCTCGAGGGCAGTACTTC.

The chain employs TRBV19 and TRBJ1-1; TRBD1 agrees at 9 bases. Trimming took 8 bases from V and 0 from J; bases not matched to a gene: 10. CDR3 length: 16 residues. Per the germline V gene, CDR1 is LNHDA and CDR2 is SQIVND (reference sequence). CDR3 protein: CASCATGGLMNTEAFF. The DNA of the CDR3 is TGTGCCAGTTGTGCTACAGGGGGCCTCATGAACACTGAAGCTTTCTTT.

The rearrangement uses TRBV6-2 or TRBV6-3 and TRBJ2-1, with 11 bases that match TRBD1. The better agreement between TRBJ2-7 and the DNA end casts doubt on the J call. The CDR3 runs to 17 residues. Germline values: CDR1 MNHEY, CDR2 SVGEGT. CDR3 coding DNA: TGTGCCAGCAGTTACCACGGGACAGGGGGTTCTTACAATGAGCAGTACTTC. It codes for CASSYHGTGGSYNEQYF.

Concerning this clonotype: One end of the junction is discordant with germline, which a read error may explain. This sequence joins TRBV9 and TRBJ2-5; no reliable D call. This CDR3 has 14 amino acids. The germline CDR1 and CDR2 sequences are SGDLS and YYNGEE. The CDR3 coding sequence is TGTGCCAGCAGCGAGAAGCTGTACCAAGAGACCCGGTACTTC. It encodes CASSEKLYQETRYF. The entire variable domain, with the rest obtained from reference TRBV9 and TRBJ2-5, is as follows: DSGVTQTPKHLITATGQRVTLRCSPRSGDLSVYWYQQSLDQGLQFLIQYYNGEERAKGNILERFSAQQFPDLHSELNLSSLELGDSALYFCASSEKLYQETRYFGPGTRLLVL.

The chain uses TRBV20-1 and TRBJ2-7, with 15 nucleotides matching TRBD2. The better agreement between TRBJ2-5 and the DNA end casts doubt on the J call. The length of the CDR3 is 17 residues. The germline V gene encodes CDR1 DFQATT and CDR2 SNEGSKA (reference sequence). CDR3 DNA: TGCAGTGCTAGACCGATTGGACTAGCGGGGGGGTCGGAGACCCAGTACTTC. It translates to CSARPIGLAGGSETQYF.

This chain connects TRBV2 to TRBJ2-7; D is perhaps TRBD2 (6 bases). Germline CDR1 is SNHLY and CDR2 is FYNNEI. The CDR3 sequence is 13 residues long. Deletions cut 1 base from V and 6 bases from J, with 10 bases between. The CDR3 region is CASSEGGVVEQYF. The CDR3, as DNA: TGTGCCAGCAGTGAAGGGGGGGTGGTCGAGCAGTACTTC.

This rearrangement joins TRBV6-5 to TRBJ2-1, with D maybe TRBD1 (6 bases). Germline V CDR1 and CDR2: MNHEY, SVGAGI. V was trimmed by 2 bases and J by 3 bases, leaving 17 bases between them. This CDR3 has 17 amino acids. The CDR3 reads CASSYTLPGQSYNEQFF. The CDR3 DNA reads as TGTGCCAGCAGTTACACCCTTCCGGGACAAAGCTACAATGAGCAGTTCTTC.